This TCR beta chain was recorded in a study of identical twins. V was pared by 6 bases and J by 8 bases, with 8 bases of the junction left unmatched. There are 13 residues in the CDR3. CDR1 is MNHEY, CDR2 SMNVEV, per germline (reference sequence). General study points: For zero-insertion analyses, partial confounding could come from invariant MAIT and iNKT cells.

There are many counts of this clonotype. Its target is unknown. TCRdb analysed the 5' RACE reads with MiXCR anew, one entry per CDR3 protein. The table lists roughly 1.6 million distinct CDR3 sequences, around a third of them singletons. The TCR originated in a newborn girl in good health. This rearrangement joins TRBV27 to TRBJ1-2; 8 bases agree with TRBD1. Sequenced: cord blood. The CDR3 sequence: CASSLQGARGYTF. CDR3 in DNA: TGTGCCAGCAGCCTCCAGGGGGCCAGAGGCTACACCTTC.